This T cell receptor (beta chain) was identified in a study of molecular identifiers for immune sequencing clone quantification. Study conclusions and caveats: It was shown that clones above 20 RNA copies held over 98% of effector molecules, but under 1% in naive cells.

TCRdb analysed the PCR reads with MiXCR anew, one entry per CDR3 protein. The table includes about 40,000 distinct CDR3 sequences, 20% to 25% detected once. Trimming pared 7 bases from V and 3 bases from J, leaving 16 bases between. Germline CDR1 reads SEHNR; CDR2 reads FQNEAQ (reference sequence). The CDR3 sequence is 14 residues long. About this clonotype itself: Its antigen is still unknown.

Specimen: naive CD8+ T cells from blood, with Jurkat cell RNA spiked in. Subset of the sample: FACS-sorted CD8+CD4-CCR7+CD45RA+ naive T cells. The receptor was derived from a human donor in good health. Some libraries in this study had Jurkat cell RNA spiked in. This rearrangement joins TRBV7-9 to TRBJ2-7; unclear D gene. This CDR3 is CASNPLYNLYEQYF. CDR3 nucleotides: TGTGCCAGCAACCCCCTATATAACCTCTACGAGCAGTACTTC.